This T cell receptor (beta chain) was obtained from a study of cytomegalovirus exposure and HLA in healthy donors. Study-wide background: It was reported in a later analysis that the same platform had been used for the 100 to 150 validation repertoires as for the 550 to 700 first-cohort repertoires.

The CDR3 loop spans 12 amino acids. V lost 4 bases, J lost 2 bases, and 6 bases lay in between. Per germline, CDR1 SNHLY and CDR2 FYNNEI. Using immunoSEQ multiplex PCR, the repertoire was profiled, and TCRdb retains in-frame clones only, with some absent. Of a few hundred thousand clones in the sample, more than 75% are singletons; the top ten hold 0.92%. The sequence was obtained from a woman aged 18-29 years in good health and CMV-seronegative. Sequenced sample: PBMCs. The chain has TRBV2 and TRBJ2-7, with no clear D. The CDR3 DNA sequence: TGTGCCAGCAGTGTAATAACCTACGAGCAGTACTTC. Encoded protein: CASSVITYEQYF.